Each of the 7 T cell receptor beta chains below was sequenced from the same sample in a study of cytomegalovirus exposure and HLA in healthy donors. Data came from immunoSEQ multiplex PCR; TCRdb stores just in-frame clones and leaves some out. The table lists 100,000 to 150,000 clones, 94% of them singletons, with approximately 1.3% in the top ten. The material sequenced was PBMCs. All receptors derive from a woman aged 18-29 years in good health and CMV-seronegative.

The J gene is TRBJ1-2, the V gene TRBV6-1; 8 nucleotides match TRBD1. With 8 bases clipped from V and 7 bases from J, the junction kept 9 bases outside the gene matches. Germline V CDR1 and CDR2: MNHNS, SASEGT. The length of the CDR3 is 13 residues. CDR3 sequence reads: CASQGQGGFGYTF. CDR3 nucleotides: TGTGCCAGCCAAGGACAGGGCGGTTTTGGCTACACCTTC.

This clone was seen a single time. The rearrangement links TRBV2 to TRBJ1-5; D call uncertain. V was cut by 7 bases and J by 0 bases, with 10 bases left in between. There are 14 residues in the CDR3. Germline CDR1 is SNHLY and CDR2 is FYNNEI. The CDR3 protein is CASTPGYSNQPQHF. The DNA for the CDR3 is TGTGCCAGCACCCCAGGCTATAGCAATCAGCCCCAGCATTTT.

The chain is built from TRBV18 and TRBJ2-1, with 8 positions matching TRBD2. Unmatched junction bases numbered 2, after V lost 8 bases and J lost 5 bases. The CDR3 extends over 12 amino acids. CDR1 and CDR2 (germline): KGHSH, LQKENI. In DNA form, the CDR3 reads TGTGCCAGCCATAGCGGGGACAATGAGCAGTTCTTC. Its protein product is CASHSGDNEQFF.

This sequence joins TRBV9 and TRBJ1-5; the D gene is possibly TRBD1 (5 bases). V lost 2 bases, J lost 0 bases, and 18 bases lay in between. Per germline, CDR1 SGDLS and CDR2 YYNGEE. The CDR3 is 18 residues long. The CDR3 here is CASSVGGSGPYSNQPQHF. As DNA, the CDR3 is TGTGCCAGCAGCGTCGGGGGATCTGGGCCCTATAGCAATCAGCCCCAGCATTTT.

This chain connects TRBV2 to TRBJ1-1; no clear D gene. Trimming left V 3 bases short and J 6 bases short, with 11 bases between. This CDR3 region has 13 residues. The germline V gene encodes CDR1 SNHLY and CDR2 FYNNEI. The DNA for the CDR3 is TGTGCCAGCAGTGATTCCTACGGGGCTGAAGCTTTCTTT. Translation gives CASSDSYGAEAFF.

V usage is TRBV6-5 and J usage is TRBJ1-6; 8 positions match TRBD1. J gave up 9 bases and V 6 bases, and 7 bases lay outside the gene matches. CDR3 length: 14 amino acids. Germline CDR1 is MNHEY and CDR2 is SVGAGI. CDR3 loop: CASSYTGGSSPLHF. DNA for the CDR3: TGTGCCAGCAGCTACACAGGGGGGAGTTCACCCCTCCACTTT.

J is TRBJ2-7 and V is TRBV29-1, with 10 bases lining up with TRBD2. The V and J ends lost 3 bases and 2 bases, in that order; junction bases with no gene match: 7. This CDR3 spans 15 amino acids. CDR1 SQVTM and CDR2 ANQGSEA come from the germline V gene. The CDR3 DNA sequence: TGCAGCGTTGAGCTAGCGGGAGCAGCAGCCTACGAGCAGTACTTC. It codes for CSVELAGAAAYEQYF.